This TCR beta chain originates from a study of blood T cell repertoires in COVID-19. Repertoires were generated with immunoSEQ multiplex PCR, while TCRdb's copy carries only in-frame clones and drops some. The sample has 230,000 or so clones, roughly four fifths seen once. This CDR3 comprises 13 residues. The J segment lost 5 bases and the V segment lost 7 bases, leaving 6 bases of the junction unmatched. Germline V gene lookup returns CDR1 SGHRS and CDR2 YFSETQ. The source of this sequence is a woman of 80 years or more with COVID-19, enrolled during active disease. The chain links TRBV5-1 to TRBJ1-1; 9 nucleotides line up with TRBD1. The specimen was peripheral blood. CDR3 region: CASSQGAGTEAFF. In nucleotides, the CDR3 is TGCGCCAGCTCACAGGGGGCAGGGACTGAAGCTTTCTTT.